Here is one TCR beta chain with its context. The data stem from a study of blood T cell repertoires in COVID-19. Authors' analysis steps: Estimated nucleated cell counts came from reference gene primer amplification. Repertoires were generated with immunoSEQ multiplex PCR, while TCRdb's copy carries only in-frame clones and drops some. V and J calls and clone size are given by that table; D and trimming were obtained from the DNA. The sample carries fewer than 400,000 clones, just under 90% recorded once. The CDR3 contains 13 residues. The germline CDR1 and CDR2 sequences are GTSNPN and SVGIG (reference sequence). The V end lost 7 bases, the J end lost 5 bases, and 17 bases lay between the germline ends.

The receptor was derived from a woman aged 30 to 39 with COVID-19, enrolled during active disease. The sample comprised peripheral blood. V and J are TRBV30 and TRBJ1-1, with D possibly matching TRBD1 (6 bases). The CDR3 DNA sequence: TGTGCCTCGGACACAGGGAGTCGGACTGAAGCTTTCTTT. Protein: CASDTGSRTEAFF.